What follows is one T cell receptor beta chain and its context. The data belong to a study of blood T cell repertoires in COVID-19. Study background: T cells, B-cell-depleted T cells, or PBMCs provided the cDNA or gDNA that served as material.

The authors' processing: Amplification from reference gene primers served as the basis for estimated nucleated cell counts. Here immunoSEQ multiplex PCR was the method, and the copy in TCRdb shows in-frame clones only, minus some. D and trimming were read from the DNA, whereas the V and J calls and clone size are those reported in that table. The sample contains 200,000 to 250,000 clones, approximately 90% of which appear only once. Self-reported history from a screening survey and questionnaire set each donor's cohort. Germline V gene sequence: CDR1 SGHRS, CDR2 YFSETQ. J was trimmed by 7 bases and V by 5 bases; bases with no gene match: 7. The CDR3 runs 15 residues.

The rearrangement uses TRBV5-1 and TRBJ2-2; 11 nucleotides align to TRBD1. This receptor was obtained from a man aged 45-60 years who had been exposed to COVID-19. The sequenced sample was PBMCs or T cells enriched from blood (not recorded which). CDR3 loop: CASSQDRGQNGELFF. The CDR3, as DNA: TGCGCCAGCAGTCAGGACAGGGGGCAAAACGGGGAGCTGTTTTTT.